The clone carrying this T cell receptor (beta chain) was seen repeatedly, ten times or more. No antigen is known for it. This entry belongs to a study of T cell repertoires in cytomegalovirus infection. For the study at large: It was the public TCR beta signatures that indicated both CMV infection and matching HLA type. Regarding the study as a whole: Summed frequency of shared TCR beta families picked out CMV carriers who also had the relevant HLA. There were HLA-C-restricted CMV-specific TCR beta clonotypes dominating the ex vivo response.

TCRdb reanalysed the reads using MiXCR and keeps one entry per CDR3 protein. The table includes 400,000 to 550,000 distinct CDR3 sequences, approximately 10% detected once. Germline CDR1 LNHDA, CDR2 SQIVND (reference sequence). With V trimmed by 2 bases and J by 6 bases, 6 bases remained unmatched. The CDR3 is made up of 15 amino acids. This clonotype was obtained from a human donor in good health (CMV status not recorded). Some clones in this sample may be carry-over from other donors' samples. J is TRBJ1-5 and V is TRBV19; TRBD1 matches at 8 bases. The sequenced sample consisted of PBMCs. The CDR3 loop reads CASSIWGDRGQPQHF. CDR3 bases: TGTGCCAGTAGTATATGGGGAGACAGGGGTCAGCCCCAGCATTTT.